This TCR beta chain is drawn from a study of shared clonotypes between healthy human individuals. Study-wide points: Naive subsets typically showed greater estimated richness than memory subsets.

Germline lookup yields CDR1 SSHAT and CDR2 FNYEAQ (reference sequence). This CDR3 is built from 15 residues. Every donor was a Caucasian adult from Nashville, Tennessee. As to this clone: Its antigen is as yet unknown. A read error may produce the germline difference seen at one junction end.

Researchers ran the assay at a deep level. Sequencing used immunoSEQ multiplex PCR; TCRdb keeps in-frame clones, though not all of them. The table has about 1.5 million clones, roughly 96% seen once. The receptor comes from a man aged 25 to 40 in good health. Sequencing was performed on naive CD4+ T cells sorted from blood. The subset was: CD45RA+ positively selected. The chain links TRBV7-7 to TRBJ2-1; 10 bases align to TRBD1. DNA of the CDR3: TGTGCTAGCAGCTTAGGAACCGGGACAGGGGATGAGCAGTTCTTC. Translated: CASSLGTGTGDEQFF.